This T cell receptor (beta chain) was recovered during a study of stem cell transplantation in POMP-related autoinflammatory disease (dated by TCRdb to 2020 to 2023). Study-level background: According to the study's hypothesis, the TRB repertoire gets skewed because defective thymoproteasomes impair MHC class I-dependent CD8+ T-cell differentiation and positive selection. The effect of POMP deficiency on T-cell receptor beta repertoire diversity and CDR3 characteristics was assessed by high-throughput TRB sequencing. Prior to transplant, the patients had skewing toward CD4+ naive T cells, low CD8+ T-cell proportions, and reduced T-cell cytokine secretion.

Libraries came from the immunoSEQ multiplex PCR assay. The source study handled its data this way. Shannon entropy, which takes clonal size distribution into account, was used to quantify repertoire diversity. The Gini-Simpson index (Simpson_1-D) was used to measure inequality of clonotype distribution. Entries here come from immuneACCESS through TCRdb and include only in-frame sequences with V and J called. Some clones fail to appear in such tables; in the studies checked, an unresolved V gene covers under half of the shortfall, and the cause of the remainder is unknown. D and trimming were read from the DNA, whereas the V and J calls and clone size are those reported in that table. Counted in this sample were more than 25,000 clones; around nine tenths of them appeared once. The ten most abundant clones make up over 0.65% of the sample. V loses 3 bases of germline sequence and J loses 7 bases, and the interval between the two ends is 9 bases. Sequences SEHNR (CDR1) and FQNEAQ (CDR2) are obtained from the germline V gene (reference sequence). From the cysteine up to the phenylalanine, the CDR3 has a length of 12 residues. Only the CDR3 part of the read is kept: 36 bases, read in frame from the first base.

Here is what the overall study found, with its caveats: The trend toward lower diversity and increased clonality in PRAID patients was statistically significant only for regulatory T cells. The number of unique TRB V-J gene pairings was restricted in PRAID patients. Across all analyzed T-cell subsets, PRAID patients showed a trend toward higher clonality and lower TRB diversity.

The sample's time point label, decoded: before hematopoietic stem cell transplant. PRAID featured prominent immunodeficiency alongside autoinflammation. Before TRB sequencing, the T-cell subsets, namely conventional T cells, CD8+ T cells, regulatory T cells, and T follicular helper cells, were sorted. Concerning this clone itself: Which antigen it targets is not known. Per-base quality was not reported, and no clone a single base away is much larger than it.

The rearranged segments are TRBV7-9 and TRBJ2-5; no D segment can be confidently identified. The TCR originated in a human donor with POMP-related autoinflammation and immune dysregulation (PRAID). Sequencing used CD4+ T cells from PBMCs, obtained before stem cell transplantation. The CDR3: CASSLGLGTQYF. Here is the DNA: TGTGCCAGCAGCTTGGGCCTTGGGACCCAGTACTTC. The CDR3 plus the reference TRBV7-9 and TRBJ2-5 genes for the other parts give the full variable domain: DTGVSQNPRHKITKRGQNVTFRCDPISEHNRLYWYRQTLGQGPEFLTYFQNEAQLEKSRLLSDRFSAERPKGSFSTLEIQRTEQGDSAMYLCASSLGLGTQYFGPGTRLLVL.